The present T cell receptor (beta chain) was sequenced within a study of T cell responses to AZD1222 COVID-19 vaccine. Study findings and constraints: At 160-218 and 743-854, vaccine-associated CD4 TCRs were dominant, and they spanned spike. Donors were mostly white British, more females; clonal diversity possibly underestimated.

Profiling relied on immunoSEQ multiplex PCR, and the TCRdb table lists in-frame clones only, not all of them. In the table there are some 150,000 clones, around 89% of which are singletons. About this clone: What it recognizes is unknown.

Germline V lookup: CDR1 MDHEN, CDR2 SYDVKM. The length of the CDR3 is 16 residues. Between the trimmed V and J ends, which lost 5 bases and 7 bases, there was a span of 21 bases. This TCR was recovered from an adult in good health. The sequencing here drew on peripheral blood, taken on day 0 of MenACWY control vaccination. J is TRBJ1-5 and V is TRBV28, with D possibly matching TRBD1 (6 bases). The CDR3 DNA is TGTGCCAGCAGTCCCCGACCGGACAGCCGACGACAGCCCCAGCATTTT. It encodes CASSPRPDSRRQPQHF.